Each of the 29 T cell receptor beta chains below was sequenced from the same sample in a study of tumor-infiltrating lymphocytes in primary liver carcinoma (dated by TCRdb to the late 2010s). Total RNA and DNA were co-extracted without cell sorting from approximately 20-30 mg of bulk tissue using the AllPrep DNA/RNA mini kit. The listed sequencing device is Illumina HiSeq 2500. TCRbeta-specific cDNA was reverse-transcribed from about 520 ng total RNA using a constant-region primer and ProtoScript II reverse transcriptase. Construction of the TCRbeta libraries relied on three nested rounds of multiplex PCR, following a slightly modified ARM-PCR procedure. The first two PCR rounds used multiplex TRBV1-TRBV30 forward primers with a Cbeta reverse primer, each for about 10 cycles. The public sequencing data were trimmed at Q25 with fastp and processed into clonotypes with MiXCR by TCRdb, which kept only in-frame beta chains. A single entry per CDR3 protein holds the most common genes and DNA from its merged rows. The sample records fewer than 250,000 distinct CDR3 sequences, over 80% of which are singletons. Clones ranked in the top ten supply about a sixth of the sample.

Material: tumor tissue from primary liver carcinoma. The origin of the receptors is a man aged 35 to 55 with primary liver carcinoma and hepatitis B virus infection.

This clonotype was seen a single time. The missing conserved phenylalanine or tryptophan at the end of this CDR3 makes a read error likely. The CDR3 is CASSSLGVNQPQHI. Written as DNA, the CDR3 is TGTGCCAGCAGTTCTCTAGGGGTTAATCAGCCCCAGCATATT. This chain links TRBV6-2 or TRBV6-3 with TRBJ1-5; a possible D gene is TRBD1 (5 bases). V dropped 4 bases and J dropped 4 bases, with 11 bases sitting between them. The CDR3 length is 14 residues. Germline V gives CDR1 MNHEY, CDR2 SVGEGT.

This clonotype was seen a handful of times. This may be a read error: a much more frequent sequence differs by one nucleotide. This chain connects TRBV5-6 to TRBJ2-7; D ambiguous. Germline CDR1 SGHDT, CDR2 YYEEEE. The length of the CDR3 is 12 residues. The germline V and J ends were trimmed by 2 bases and 8 bases, with 11 bases remaining between them. CDR3 sequence reads: CASSFRASKQYF. CDR3 DNA: TGTGCCAGCAGCTTCCGGGCCTCCAAGCAGTACTTC.

This clonotype appeared a single time. A read error is possible here, since a much larger clone lies one base away. The rearrangement uses TRBV5-1 and TRBJ2-1; 7 bases fit TRBD2. Germline CDR1 is SGHRS and CDR2 is YFSETQ. The CDR3 runs to 15 residues. This CDR3 is CGSSKTGTTYNEQFF. The CDR3 nucleotides are TGCGGCAGCAGCAAAACCGGGACTACCTACAATGAGCAGTTCTTC. The variable domain in full, completed from reference TRBV5-1 and TRBJ2-1, reads KAGVTQTPRYLIKTRGQQVTLSCSPISGHRSVSWYQQTPGQGLQFLFEYFSETQRNKGNFPGRFSGRQFSNSRSEMNVSTLELGDSALYLCGSSKTGTTYNEQFFGPGTRLTVL.

With respect to this clonotype: A read error may explain this, as a much larger clone is one base away. The chain joins TRBV5-1 to TRBJ1-1; D not resolved. Germline CDR1 and CDR2: SGHRS and YFSETQ. The CDR3 sequence is 13 residues long. CDR3 coding DNA: TGCCCCAGCAGCGATGATCCGAACACTGAAGCTTTCTTT. It translates to CPSSDDPNTEAFF.

The chain's CDR3 is CSVETGGNQTKHF. The CDR3, as DNA: TGCAGCGTTGAAACAGGGGGCAATCAGACCAAGCATTTT. This chain uses TRBV29-1 with TRBJ1-5, with 9 bases fitting TRBD1. The ends lost 2 bases at V and 14 bases at J; junction bases unmatched: 10. There are 13 residues in the CDR3. Germline CDR1 SQVTM, CDR2 ANQGSEA.

The V gene is TRBV29-1, the J gene TRBJ2-7; D tentatively reads TRBD1 or TRBD2 (6 bases each). Between the trimmed V and J ends, which lost 8 bases and 3 bases, there was a span of 20 bases. The CDR3 has 14 amino acids. Germline-derived CDR1 and CDR2 are SQVTM and ANQGSEA. The chain's CDR3 is CSISPWGANYEQYF. In DNA form, the CDR3 reads TGCAGCATTTCCCCTTGGGGGGCCAACTACGAGCAGTACTTC.

A word on this clonotype: The junction differs from germline at one of its ends, possibly a read error. The chain combines TRBV6-2 or TRBV6-3 with TRBJ2-1; 7 bases agree with TRBD2. CDR1 is MNHEY and CDR2 is SVGEGT in the germline V gene. This CDR3 has 14 residues. The DNA of the CDR3 is TGTGCCAGCAGCTCCGACCCGACTAGCCATGGGCAGCTCTTC. It codes for CASSSDPTSHGQLF.

CDR3 bases: TGCGCCAGCAGTCAAACGCAACAGGGGCCGAGGTCCAAAGAGACCCAGTACTTC. It encodes CASSQTQQGPRSKETQYF. The chain joins TRBV4-1 to TRBJ2-5, with TRBD1 identical over 7 bases. Germline CDR1 is MGHRA and CDR2 is YSYEKL. This CDR3 region has 18 residues. Losses at the gene ends were 6 bases for V and 3 bases for J; bases not matched to a gene: 19.

For this clonotype: Being one base from a much bigger clone, this may be a read error. Here the CDR3 reads CATSDLVTAGETQYF. CDR3 sequence (DNA): TGTGCCACCAGTGATTTGGTGACAGCGGGGGAGACCCAGTACTTC. V and J are TRBV24-1 and TRBJ2-5; 7 bases align to TRBD2. There are 15 residues in the CDR3. Unmatched junction bases numbered 5, after V lost 0 bases and J lost 5 bases. Germline values: CDR1 KGHDR, CDR2 SFDVKD.

Notes on this clonotype: Germline and junction disagree at one end, which may indicate a read error. The V gene is TRBV5-6, the J gene TRBJ2-1; D might be TRBD2 (5 bases). Germline V gene lookup returns CDR1 SGHDT and CDR2 YYEEEE. This CDR3 contains 13 residues. CDR3 nucleotides: TGTGCCAGCACCGGAGGAGCGAACAATGATCAGTTCTTC. This encodes CASTGGANNDQFF.

Remarks on this clonotype: One end of the junction varies from germline; a read error may be responsible. The genes are TRBV6-1 and TRBJ1-5; a possible D gene is TRBD1 (5 bases). CDR1 MNHNS and CDR2 SASEGT come from the germline V gene. This CDR3 region has 16 residues. CDR3 nucleotides: TGTGCCAGCAGTGAAATGGGGACTGGGAGCGATCAGCCCCTGCATTTT. Protein product: CASSEMGTGSDQPLHF.

This chain connects TRBV6-5 to TRBJ1-5; 8 bases map to TRBD1. The CDR3 runs to 15 residues. The junction had 9 bases not matched to a gene; V was cut back by 0 bases and J by 11 bases. Germline CDR1 is MNHEY and CDR2 is SVGAGI. The CDR3 nucleotides read TGTGCCAGCAGTTACTCGGGGACAGGCAACCAGTCCCAGCATTTT. Amino acid sequence: CASSYSGTGNQSQHF.

With regard to this clonotype: At one boundary the junction diverges from the germline segment, which might be a read error. The chain has TRBV4-3 and TRBJ2-1, with TRBD1 matching over 7 bases. This CDR3 spans 16 amino acids. Per the germline V gene, CDR1 is LGHNA and CDR2 is YSLEER. The CDR3 DNA follows: TGCGCCAGCTGCCAAGAGGCCGCGACAGGGTTCAATGAGCAGTTCTTC. Protein sequence: CASCQEAATGFNEQFF.

The chain carries TRBV29-1 and TRBJ1-2; D remains unclear. This CDR3 region has 13 residues. The germline V and J ends were trimmed by 5 bases and 4 bases, with 14 bases remaining between them. Germline CDR1 and CDR2: SQVTM and ANQGSEA. CDR3 amino acids: CSVFGQTTYGYTF. The CDR3 DNA follows: TGCAGCGTTTTCGGGCAGACTACCTATGGCTACACCTTC.

Comments on this clonotype: A read error may be the cause here, since a much bigger clone is one base away. The chain has TRBV5-4 and TRBJ2-5; D might be TRBD2 (5 bases). The germline V gene has CDR1 SGHNT and CDR2 YYREEE (reference sequence). V was cut by 4 bases and J by 2 bases, with 12 bases left in between. This CDR3 region has 14 residues. In DNA form, the CDR3 reads TGTGCCAGCAGCCTCGCCTGGACTCAAGAGACCCAGTACTTC. Translation: CASSLAWTQETQYF.

To note about this clonotype: A read error may account for a junction end that differs from germline. The chain uses TRBV5-1 and TRBJ2-3; D is unclear. The CDR3 totals 15 residues. Germline lookup yields CDR1 SGHRS and CDR2 YFSETQ. The CDR3 nucleotides are TGCGCCAGCAGCTTGGCCAGCGCCACCACAGATACGCAGTGTTTT. It translates to CASSLASATTDTQCF.

This clonotype is deemed medium-sized. The chain employs TRBV12-3 or TRBV12-4 and TRBJ1-1, with D possibly TRBD1 on 5 matching bases. Trimming took off 4 bases at V and 1 base at J, with 10 bases between the two ends. The CDR3 loop spans 14 amino acids. In DNA, the CDR3 is TGTGCCAGCAGTTCGGCAGACAGGAACACTGAAGCTTTCTTT. Amino acids: CASSSADRNTEAFF.

The chain employs TRBV11-2 and TRBJ2-7; 12 bases are a match to TRBD2. CDR1 and CDR2 (germline): SGHAT, FQNNGV. The CDR3 length is 16 residues. V dropped 1 base and J dropped 13; count of bases not matched to a gene: 14. CDR3 sequence: CASSLAPSGGGYEHYF. Written as DNA, the CDR3 is TGTGCCAGCAGCTTAGCCCCTAGCGGGGGGGGCTACGAACATTACTTC.

In this sample, this clonotype turned up a few times. The rearrangement joins TRBV5-6 to TRBJ2-2; no clear D gene. This CDR3 has 12 residues. The ends were cut back, 6 bases at V and 8 bases at J, with 11 bases in the middle. Germline values: CDR1 SGHDT, CDR2 YYEEEE. CDR3 sequence (DNA): TGTGCCAGCAACTGGTCCTCAGGGGAGCTGTTTTTT. Translated: CASNWSSGELFF.

Points on this clonotype: This is likely a read error, given that the CDR3 carries no conserved phenylalanine or tryptophan at its end. J is TRBJ2-5 and V is TRBV5-6; D perhaps matches TRBD2 (5 bases). The CDR3 is 14 amino acids. CDR1 and CDR2 (germline): SGHDT, YYEEEE. CDR3 residues: CVSNLEASQETQYL. The CDR3 coding sequence is TGTGTCAGCAACTTGGAGGCTAGCCAAGAGACCCAGTACTTA.

In the case of this clonotype: The junction departs from the called germline gene at one end, perhaps through a read error. The V call is TRBV5-1, the J call TRBJ2-7; 8 bases align to TRBD1. CDR1 SGHRS and CDR2 YFSETQ come from the germline V gene. There are 15 residues in the CDR3. The chain's CDR3 is CTSSGDRGFAYEQYF. In DNA, the CDR3 is TGCACCAGCAGCGGTGACAGGGGATTTGCCTACGAGCAGTACTTC.

The count of this clonotype is one. The conserved closing phenylalanine or tryptophan is absent in this CDR3, likely reflecting a read error. The chain combines TRBV11-2 with TRBJ2-2; no firm D call. This CDR3 contains 14 residues. The germline gives CDR1 SGHAT, CDR2 FQNNGV. This CDR3 reads CASSKDSDTGELFI. CDR3 nucleotide sequence: TGCGCCAGCAGCAAAGACTCGGACACCGGGGAGCTGTTTATT.

This clonotype was picked up many times. The V gene is TRBV5-4, the J gene TRBJ2-5; D may be TRBD1 (5 bases). The V gene's germline CDR1 is SGHNT and CDR2 YYREEE (reference sequence). Trimming removed 4 bases from V and 4 bases from J, with 20 bases in between. The CDR3 is 16 amino acids. In DNA form, the CDR3 reads TGTGCCAGCAGCATAAACAGTAGGGGCGTCGGAGAGACCCAGTACTTC. It yields the protein CASSINSRGVGETQYF.

The chain carries TRBV12-3 or TRBV12-4 and TRBJ1-3; D ambiguous. This CDR3 comprises 11 residues. CDR3 sequence: CTNSTTNTIYF. CDR3 nucleotide sequence: TGTACCAACAGTACTACAAACACCATATATTTT.

About this clonotype: This may stem from a read error, because a much larger clone lies one nucleotide away. V and J are TRBV28 and TRBJ1-2, with D hard to call. CDR1 MDHEN and CDR2 SYDVKM come from the germline V gene. V lost 4 bases, J lost 1 base, and 13 bases lay in between. The CDR3 loop spans 15 amino acids. CDR3 sequence reads: CASSSLTAHNYGYTF. The CDR3 nucleotides are TGTGCCAGCAGTTCACTCACCGCCCATAACTATGGCTACACCTTC.

The chain recombines TRBV12-3 or TRBV12-4 with TRBJ2-1; 10 nucleotides align to TRBD2. The CDR3 extends over 16 amino acids. Losses at the gene ends were 9 bases for V and 9 bases for J; bases not matched to a gene: 17. CDR3 in DNA: TGTGCCAGTAGAAAGCACTGGGCTAGCGGGAGAGCTGAGCAGTTCTTC. Translated, it gives CASRKHWASGRAEQFF.

A remark on this clonotype: This CDR3 is missing its conserved last phenylalanine or tryptophan, likely due to a read error. The V gene is TRBV4-1, the J gene TRBJ2-6; no reliable D call. The CDR3 spans 17 residues. The V end was cut by 0 bases, the J end by 5 bases, with 14 bases between. The V gene's germline CDR1 is MGHRA and CDR2 YSYEKL. This CDR3 is CASSQEEWGSRANVLTI. DNA for the CDR3: TGCGCCAGCAGCCAAGAGGAATGGGGTTCTAGGGCCAACGTCCTGACTATC.

A remark on this clonotype: Sequence at one end of the junction differs from germline and may be a read error. This chain connects TRBV14 to TRBJ2-7; tentative D call: TRBD2 (6 bases). Looked up from germline, CDR1 is SGHDN and CDR2 is FVKESK. This CDR3 contains 13 residues. The CDR3 loop reads CASSQDQEREHYF. CDR3 bases: TGTGCCAGTAGCCAAGATCAGGAACGGGAGCACTACTTC.

Concerning this clonotype: This CDR3 fails to terminate in the conserved phenylalanine or tryptophan, so it likely reflects a read error. V usage is TRBV4-2 and J usage is TRBJ2-1; 8 nucleotides line up with TRBD1. Germline loops: CDR1 LGHNA, CDR2 YNFKEQ. This CDR3 is 16 amino acids long. The DNA for the CDR3 is TGTGCCAGCAGCCGACGGACAGGGTCAGGTGTCAATGAACAGTTCTCC. As protein: CASSRRTGSGVNEQFS.